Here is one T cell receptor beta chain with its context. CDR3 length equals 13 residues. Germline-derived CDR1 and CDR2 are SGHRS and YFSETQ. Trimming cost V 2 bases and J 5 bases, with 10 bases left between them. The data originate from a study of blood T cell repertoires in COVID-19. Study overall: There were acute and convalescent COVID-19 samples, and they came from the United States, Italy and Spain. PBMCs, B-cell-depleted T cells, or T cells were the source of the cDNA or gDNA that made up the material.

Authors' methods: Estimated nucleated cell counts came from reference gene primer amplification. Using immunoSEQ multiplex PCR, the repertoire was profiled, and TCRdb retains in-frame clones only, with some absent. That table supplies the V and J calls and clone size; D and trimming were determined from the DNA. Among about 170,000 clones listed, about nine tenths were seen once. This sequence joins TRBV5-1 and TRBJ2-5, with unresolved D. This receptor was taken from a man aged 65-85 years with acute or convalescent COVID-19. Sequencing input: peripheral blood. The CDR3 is CASSFGPEETQYF. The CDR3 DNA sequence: TGCGCCAGCAGCTTTGGGCCAGAGGAGACCCAGTACTTC.